This entry describes one TCR beta chain. This same CDR3 is encoded by further DNA sequences in the sample. The data are from a study of OX40 agonist ivuxolimab in advanced cancers. The ends lost 2 bases at V and 8 bases at J; junction bases unmatched: 1. This CDR3 has 12 residues. In germline, CDR1 is GTSNPN, CDR2 SVGIG (reference sequence). Libraries were prepared by immunoSEQ multiplex PCR; TCRdb keeps only in-frame clonotypes and omits some of them. The table includes roughly 67,000 clones, almost 90% detected once. The sample was CD4+ or CD8+ T cells sorted from blood, taken in a trial of the OX40 agonist ivuxolimab. The rearrangement links TRBV30 to TRBJ1-4; TRBD1 matches at 8 bases. The TCR sequence derives from an adult with an advanced solid tumor such as melanoma, head and neck, liver or kidney cancer. The CDR3 region has the DNA TGTGCCTGGAGTAGACAGGGGGAAAAACTGTTTTTT. This translates into CAWSRQGEKLFF.